The source of this T cell receptor beta chain is a study of T cells in Graves' hyperthyroidism and ophthalmopathy. RNA transcripts were the template for amplifying TCR beta CDR3 regions. An initial round of RT-PCR targeting the TCR CDR3 relied on the HTBI primer set. TCRdb reprocessed the multiplex PCR reads with MiXCR, giving one entry per CDR3 protein. Seen here are some 92,000 distinct CDR3 sequences, approximately 42% observed once, and the top ten hold about 10%. This CDR3 is 14 amino acids long. CDR1 and CDR2 (germline): SGHTA, FQGTGA. The V gene lost 3 bases and the J gene lost 5 bases, with 13 bases spanning the gap.

Sample: peripheral blood or thyroid tissue (not recorded which). The rearrangement joins TRBV7-3 to TRBJ2-5; no firm D call. The TCR comes from a woman aged 25 to 45 with Graves' hyperthyroidism. DNA for the CDR3: TGTGCCAGCAGCTTTTTCCGCACCGGGGAGACCCAGTACTTC. Its protein product is CASSFFRTGETQYF. The full variable domain, its missing parts supplied by reference TRBV7-3 and TRBJ2-5, is GAGVSQTPSNKVTEKGKYVELRCDPISGHTALYWYRQSLGQGPEFLIYFQGTGAADDSGLPNDRFFAVRPEGSVSTLKIQRTERGDSAVYLCASSFFRTGETQYFGPGTRLLVL.